This TCR beta chain was captured in a study of beta chain features in type 1 diabetes. Study as a whole: No patient-donor differences in age, gender, total cells or subset yield. About 110,000,000 sorted cells were examined across all samples. General study findings and limits: Lower insertion and higher deletion counts appeared at VDJ junctions in type 1 diabetes patients. TCRB CDR3 length was moderately but significantly reduced in all four CD4+ subsets of Type 1 diabetes patients.

CDR3 length: 11 residues. Germline V gene sequence: CDR1 SGHRS, CDR2 YFSETQ. The J segment lost 8 bases and the V segment lost 4 bases, leaving 3 bases of the junction unmatched. Every bit of the isolated RNA underwent reverse transcription, so sequencing read expressed TCRB transcripts. Naive, central memory and regulatory T cell samples averaged roughly 3.7 million reads. TCRdb's table, derived via immunoSEQ multiplex PCR, lists solely in-frame clones and lacks some. The data show 160,000 or so clones, around 8.6% seen once. Only a few counts were recorded for this clone. Its antigen is currently unknown.

This receptor was obtained from a woman younger than 35 with type 1 diabetes. The chain has TRBV5-1 and TRBJ2-7; 7 bases match TRBD1. The source material was central memory CD4+ T cells from blood. The CDR3 loop is CASSQDRKQYF. Here the CDR3 DNA reads TGCGCCAGCAGCCAGGACAGGAAGCAGTACTTC.